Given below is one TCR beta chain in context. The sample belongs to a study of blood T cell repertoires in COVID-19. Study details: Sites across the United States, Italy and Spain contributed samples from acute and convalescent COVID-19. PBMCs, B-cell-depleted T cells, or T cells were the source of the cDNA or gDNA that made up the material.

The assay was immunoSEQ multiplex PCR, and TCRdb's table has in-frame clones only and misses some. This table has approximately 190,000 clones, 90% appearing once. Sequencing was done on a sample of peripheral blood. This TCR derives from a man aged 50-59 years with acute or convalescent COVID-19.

The CDR3 sequence is CASSPGRNEQFF. DNA of the CDR3: TGTGCCAGCAGTCCTGGGAGGAATGAGCAGTTCTTC. The gene calls are TRBV12-3 or TRBV12-4 and TRBJ2-1; D may be TRBD2 (6 bases). The CDR3 length is 12 residues. Trimming removed 5 bases at V and 7 bases at J, with 9 bases between.